This passage covers 26 T cell receptor beta chains from one sample sequenced in a study of cytomegalovirus exposure and HLA in healthy donors. The PCR used 60 Vbeta and 13 Jbeta primers. The protocol was immunoSEQ multiplex PCR, while the TCRdb copy is restricted to in-frame clones and leaves out a portion. The profile covers approximately 140,000 clones, with around 80% appearing a single time and about 1.7% taken by the ten largest. The sequenced sample consisted of PBMCs. Receptor source: a man aged 35 to 55 in good health and CMV-seronegative.

V gene TRBV10-3 combines with J gene TRBJ1-4; D gene uncertain. Deletions cut 6 bases from V and 5 bases from J, with 7 bases between. Germline V gene lookup returns CDR1 ENHRY and CDR2 SYGVKD. The CDR3 is 12 residues long. The CDR3 bases are TGTGCCATCAGCCAGTTGAATGAAAAACTGTTTTTT. Translation gives CAISQLNEKLFF.

CDR3 coding DNA: TGCAGTGCTGGGCCCCTGTACGAGCAGTACTTC. Translated, it gives CSAGPLYEQYF. The V gene is TRBV20-1, the J gene TRBJ2-7, with D unclear. Trimming stripped 5 bases from V and 4 bases from J, with 9 bases between. CDR1 is DFQATT, CDR2 SNEGSKA, per germline (reference sequence). The CDR3 covers 11 residues.

The sample holds a few counts of this clone. The chain uses TRBV4-3 and TRBJ2-2; the D gene is possibly TRBD2 (6 bases). CDR3 length equals 14 residues. Germline V lookup: CDR1 LGHNA, CDR2 YSLEER. Trimming removed 0 bases from V and 8 bases from J, with 10 bases in between. The CDR3 region has the DNA TGCGCCAGCAGCCAAGAAGGAGGGATTGGGGAGCTGTTTTTT. As protein: CASSQEGGIGELFF.

The chain is built from TRBV4-3 and TRBJ2-1; D unresolved. Germline V gives CDR1 LGHNA, CDR2 YSLEER. The CDR3 consists of 15 residues. Trimming removed 1 base at V and 3 bases at J, with 10 bases between. CDR3 sequence: CASSQGVTGYNEQFF. The CDR3 DNA reads as TGCGCCAGCAGCCAAGGTGTTACTGGCTACAATGAGCAGTTCTTC.

This chain uses TRBV9 with TRBJ2-5, with 7 nucleotides matching TRBD2. The CDR3 consists of 18 residues. CDR1 is SGDLS and CDR2 is YYNGEE in the germline V gene. The junction had 14 bases not matched to a gene; V was cut back by 3 bases and J by 0 bases. The CDR3 DNA reads as TGTGCCAGCAGCGACGGGTTTGGCGGGGGTCCTAACCAAGAGACCCAGTACTTC. Protein product: CASSDGFGGGPNQETQYF.

The chain employs TRBV15 and TRBJ1-2; 7 bases match TRBD1. CDR1 and CDR2 (germline): LNHNV, YYDKDF (reference sequence). J was trimmed by 0 bases and V by 1 base; bases with no gene match: 2. CDR3 length equals 15 residues. This chain's CDR3 is CATSRGTGANYGYTF. The DNA of the CDR3 is TGTGCCACCAGCAGAGGGACAGGTGCTAACTATGGCTACACCTTC.

This chain connects TRBV7-9 to TRBJ2-1; D is possibly TRBD2 (6 bases). CDR1 is SEHNR and CDR2 is FQNEAQ in the germline V gene (reference sequence). The CDR3 spans 15 residues. Trimming stripped 6 bases from V and 0 bases from J, with 12 bases between. CDR3 loop: CASRGGGYSYNEQFF. DNA of the CDR3: TGTGCCAGCAGGGGGGGAGGTTACTCCTACAATGAGCAGTTCTTC.

The V call is TRBV6-6, the J call TRBJ2-1, with 9 bases lining up with TRBD2. Per germline, CDR1 MNHNY and CDR2 SVGAGI (reference sequence). This CDR3 has 14 amino acids. Unmatched junction bases numbered 8, after V lost 7 bases and J lost 7 bases. Here the CDR3 DNA reads TGTGCCAGCACTCCGCGGGGGGGGGAGAATGAGCAGTTCTTC. This encodes CASTPRGGENEQFF.

This sequence joins TRBV2 and TRBJ2-1; D uncertain. Germline lookup yields CDR1 SNHLY and CDR2 FYNNEI. The V and J ends lost 4 bases and 0 bases respectively, with 13 bases between them. The CDR3 consists of 16 residues. As DNA, the CDR3 is TGTGCCAGCAGTGCATCCACCCGGAGCTCCTACAATGAGCAGTTCTTC. Translated, it gives CASSASTRSSYNEQFF.

V usage is TRBV6-6 and J usage is TRBJ2-2; 9 bases match TRBD1. Trimming removed 6 bases from V and 7 bases from J; junction bases left unmatched: 9. This CDR3 is 15 amino acids long. The germline CDR1 and CDR2 sequences are MNHNY and SVGAGI (reference sequence). The CDR3 DNA reads TGTGCCAGCAGACCCGGGACAGGGTATAACGGGGAGCTGTTTTTT. This codes for CASRPGTGYNGELFF.

The chain couples TRBV29-1 to TRBJ2-1, with TRBD1 matching 10 bases. The junction had 5 bases not matched to a gene; V was cut back by 7 bases and J by 8 bases. The CDR3 is 12 residues long. The germline V gene has CDR1 SQVTM and CDR2 ANQGSEA. CDR3 loop: CSEGQGWDEQFF. Here the CDR3 DNA reads TGCAGCGAGGGACAGGGGTGGGATGAGCAGTTCTTC.

The chain employs TRBV15 and TRBJ2-5; TRBD1 matches 9 bases. J gave up 11 bases and V 4 bases, and 17 bases lay outside the gene matches. The CDR3 totals 16 residues. The germline gives CDR1 LNHNV, CDR2 YYDKDF (reference sequence). As DNA, the CDR3 is TGTGCCACCAGCACCCGCACCGGGACAGGGTCTCCAGAGCAGTACTTC. It yields the protein CATSTRTGTGSPEQYF. Full variable domain (remainder filled in from reference TRBV15 and TRBJ2-5): DAMVIQNPRYQVTQFGKPVTLSCSQTLNHNVMYWYQQKSSQAPKLLFHYYDKDFNNEADTPDNFQSRRPNTSFCFLDIRSPGLGDTAMYLCATSTRTGTGSPEQYFGPGTRLLVL.

The rearrangement uses TRBV7-6 and TRBJ2-7; 7 positions agree with TRBD2. The CDR3 sequence is 14 residues long. CDR1 is SGHVS, CDR2 FNYEAQ, per germline. The J segment lost 4 bases and the V segment lost 2 bases, leaving 5 bases of the junction unmatched. The CDR3 sequence: CASSLLSGTYEQYF. CDR3 DNA sequence: TGTGCCAGCAGCTTATTAAGCGGGACGTACGAGCAGTACTTC.

This rearrangement joins TRBV5-5 to TRBJ1-6; weak D call: TRBD1 (5 bases). V was shortened by 0 bases and J by 7 bases, with 5 bases between the two germline ends. Per the germline V gene, CDR1 is SGHKS and CDR2 is YYEKEE (reference sequence). The CDR3 has 13 amino acids. The CDR3 spells CASSLEGNSPLHF. As DNA, the CDR3 is TGTGCCAGCAGCTTGGAGGGGAATTCACCCCTCCACTTT.

V is TRBV11-2 and J is TRBJ1-3; tentatively, D is TRBD1 (6 bases). The germline V gene has CDR1 SGHAT and CDR2 FQNNGV. V lost 1 base to trimming and J lost 4 bases, with 14 bases between them. This CDR3 has 16 amino acids. The CDR3 nucleotides read TGTGCCAGCAGCTTAGCAATGGGGGCCGGCGGAAACACCATATATTTT. Its protein is CASSLAMGAGGNTIYF.

Only one count was recorded for this clone. The rearrangement joins TRBV5-4 to TRBJ2-1, with 7 bases fitting TRBD2. The germline V gene encodes CDR1 SGHNT and CDR2 YYREEE (reference sequence). Germline trimming cut 3 bases from V and 3 bases from J; bases unmatched to any gene: 9. This CDR3 comprises 16 residues. CDR3 residues: CASSWRLADNYNEQFF. CDR3 in DNA: TGTGCCAGCAGCTGGAGACTAGCAGACAACTACAATGAGCAGTTCTTC.

The chain is built from TRBV13 and TRBJ2-7; TRBD2 agrees at 8 bases. The V gene end was trimmed by 3 bases and the J gene end by 4 bases; junction bases not matched to a gene: 8. CDR3 length: 15 amino acids. Germline V gives CDR1 PRHDT, CDR2 FYEKMQ (reference sequence). The CDR3 reads CASSLGLESAYEQYF. CDR3 in DNA: TGTGCCAGCAGCTTGGGACTAGAATCTGCGTACGAGCAGTACTTC.

The V call is TRBV5-6, the J call TRBJ2-7; 8 bases map to TRBD1. Germline lookup yields CDR1 SGHDT and CDR2 YYEEEE. The CDR3 sequence is 14 residues long. Trimming cost V 5 bases and J 4 bases; bases outside gene matches: 8. CDR3 amino acids: CASRPRTGLYEQYF. CDR3 nucleotide sequence: TGTGCCAGCAGACCCCGGACAGGGCTTTACGAGCAGTACTTC.

The gene calls are TRBV4-1 and TRBJ2-7; TRBD1 agrees at 10 bases. The CDR3 is 16 amino acids. After removal of 3 bases from V and 7 bases from J, the junction contained 12 bases not matched to a gene. CDR1 and CDR2 (germline): MGHRA, YSYEKL. The CDR3 spells CASSQPAGTGVREQYF. Written as DNA, the CDR3 is TGCGCCAGCAGCCAGCCCGCCGGGACAGGGGTAAGGGAGCAGTACTTC.

The rearrangement uses TRBV6-5 and TRBJ1-5; 9 bases map to TRBD1. There are 16 residues in the CDR3. The trim removed 0 bases at V and 4 bases at J, leaving 4 bases unmatched. Germline CDR1 and CDR2: MNHEY and SVGAGI. CDR3 region: CASSYSAGTGNQPQHF. CDR3 in DNA: TGTGCCAGCAGTTACTCCGCCGGGACAGGGAATCAGCCCCAGCATTTT.

The chain is built from TRBV9 and TRBJ2-1; 11 bases are a match to TRBD2. Germline assignment: CDR1 SGDLS and CDR2 YYNGEE. V lost 4 bases and J lost 5; bases outside the gene matches: 5. This CDR3 is built from 15 residues. The CDR3: CASSILAGGNNEQFF. The CDR3 DNA follows: TGTGCCAGCAGCATTCTAGCGGGGGGAAACAATGAGCAGTTCTTC. Supplemented by reference TRBV9 and TRBJ2-1, the full variable domain reads DSGVTQTPKHLITATGQRVTLRCSPRSGDLSVYWYQQSLDQGLQFLIQYYNGEERAKGNILERFSAQQFPDLHSELNLSSLELGDSALYFCASSILAGGNNEQFFGPGTRLTVL.

The chain links TRBV30 to TRBJ1-1, with 8 bases aligning to TRBD1. Germline CDR1 is GTSNPN and CDR2 is SVGIG (reference sequence). The V and J ends lost 0 bases and 10 bases, in that order; junction bases with no gene match: 4. This CDR3 region has 12 residues. The DNA for the CDR3 is TGTGCCTGGAGTGTTCAGGGGGCATCAGCTTTCTTT. Translating it yields CAWSVQGASAFF.

The chain joins TRBV19 to TRBJ2-1; weak D call: TRBD2 (6 bases). CDR3 length equals 13 residues. Germline assignment: CDR1 LNHDA and CDR2 SQIVND (reference sequence). V lost 3 bases and J lost 10, with 13 bases in between. CDR3 nucleotides: TGTGCCAGTAGTATTGGAGGGGTTAGAGAGCAGTTCTTC. As protein: CASSIGGVREQFF.

The rearrangement uses TRBV30 and TRBJ2-7; D perhaps matches TRBD2 (6 bases). Germline lookup yields CDR1 GTSNPN and CDR2 SVGIG (reference sequence). V was shortened by 5 bases and J by 3 bases, with 8 bases between the two germline ends. This CDR3 has 11 residues. In nucleotides, the CDR3 is TGTGCCTGGTCCGGGAGCTACGAGCAGTACTTC. It specifies CAWSGSYEQYF.

This clone was detected only once. This chain links TRBV15 with TRBJ2-5, with 8 positions matching TRBD2. In germline, CDR1 is LNHNV, CDR2 YYDKDF (reference sequence). The V gene end was trimmed by 3 bases and the J gene end by 2 bases; junction bases not matched to a gene: 5. CDR3 length equals 15 residues. CDR3 sequence (DNA): TGTGCCACCAGCAGTCGGGGGGGCTCACAAGAGACCCAGTACTTC. Its protein product is CATSSRGGSQETQYF. Looking up the rest from reference TRBV15 and TRBJ2-5 gives the full variable domain: DAMVIQNPRYQVTQFGKPVTLSCSQTLNHNVMYWYQQKSSQAPKLLFHYYDKDFNNEADTPDNFQSRRPNTSFCFLDIRSPGLGDTAMYLCATSSRGGSQETQYFGPGTRLLVL.

The rearrangement links TRBV5-1 to TRBJ2-5; D is undetermined. CDR3 length: 14 residues. Trimming shortened V by 0 bases and J by 1 base, and 7 bases separated the two germline ends. CDR1 and CDR2 from the germline V gene are SGHRS and YFSETQ. For the CDR3, the DNA is TGCGCCAGCAGCTTGGACAGATCCCAAGAGACCCAGTACTTC. It is translated as CASSLDRSQETQYF.